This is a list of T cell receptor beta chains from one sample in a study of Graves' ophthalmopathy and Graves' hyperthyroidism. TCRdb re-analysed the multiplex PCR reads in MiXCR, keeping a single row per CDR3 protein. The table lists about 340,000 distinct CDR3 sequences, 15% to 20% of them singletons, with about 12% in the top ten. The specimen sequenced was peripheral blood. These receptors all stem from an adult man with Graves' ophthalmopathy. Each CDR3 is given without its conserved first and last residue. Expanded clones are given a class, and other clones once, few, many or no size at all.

ASSQDWDRARETQY	TRBV14	TRBJ2-5	many
ASSETGEVYGYT	TRBV19	TRBJ1-2	many
ASKDSYEQY	TRBV5-1	TRBJ2-7	many
AWSPRGETQY	TRBV30	TRBJ2-5	many
ASSYLPGQGAKIYGHT	TRBV6-2/TRBV6-3	TRBJ1-2	once
ASSVAVSYEQY	TRBV9	TRBJ2-7	many
ATSSGTTYEQY	TRBV15	TRBJ2-7	.
ASSFAGSAGNTIY	TRBV11-2	TRBJ1-3	many
ASSIVRGGSGFDTEAF	TRBV19	TRBJ1-1	many
ASSDVLMNTEAF	TRBV10-2	TRBJ1-1	many
SARPYRGPTGELF	TRBV20-1	TRBJ2-2	many
ASRGTAAYEQY	TRBV10-2	TRBJ2-7	many
AIRGVVNTEAF	TRBV10-3	TRBJ1-1	few
ASSFLHPSQGYT	TRBV12-3/TRBV12-4	TRBJ1-2	.
ASSGHTQETQY	TRBV6-1	TRBJ2-5	once
ASSLRQTNTEAF	TRBV28	TRBJ1-1	many
ASSPDRGGYEQY	TRBV5-1	TRBJ2-7	many
ASSLRFGRDTYEQY	TRBV28	TRBJ2-7	many
ASLGQDNQPQH	TRBV28	TRBJ1-5	.
ASSYRPGFDEQY	TRBV6-5	TRBJ2-7	many
ASSDNRGPTPEAF	TRBV28	TRBJ1-1	many
ASSRRDRLNTEAF	TRBV7-9	TRBJ1-1	many
ASSEVGQGAYGYT	TRBV2	TRBJ1-2	many
ASNGISYEQY	TRBV6-1	TRBJ2-7	many
ASGTRGDSNQPQH	TRBV7-7	TRBJ1-5	many
ASTDPAGVNTGELF	TRBV6-1	TRBJ2-2	.